These 30 T cell receptor beta chains share one sample of origin, sequenced in a study of spatial heterogeneity in lung cancer. MiXCR, applied by TCRdb to the 5' RACE reads, yields one record per CDR3 protein. The repertoire holds 6,000 to 8,500 distinct CDR3 sequences, 6.5% to 9.5% seen once, with around half in the top ten. Time point specified: sample taken at primary tumor resection. Sequencing was performed on whole RNA extracted from tumor and nontumor lung tissue, or from frozen PBMC, and the material was left unsorted. The specimen was PBMCs, collected at surgery. These receptors all come from a male donor with early-stage non-small cell lung cancer.

This clonotype appeared many times. Little can be read into the size of this beta chain, an off-target read in a library designed for alpha chains. The CDR3 is CSVDRGQVGYNEQFF. The CDR3 nucleotides read TGCAGCGTTGATCGGGGACAGGTTGGGTACAATGAGCAGTTCTTC. The rearrangement links TRBV29-1 to TRBJ2-1, with 8 bases matching TRBD1. Germline CDR1 SQVTM, CDR2 ANQGSEA. This CDR3 has 15 amino acids. V lost 3 bases, J lost 4 bases, and 8 bases stayed unmatched.

This clonotype was counted ten times or more. This beta chain lies outside the target of a library built for alpha chains; its clone size means little. The V gene is TRBV19, the J gene TRBJ2-1, with D tentatively TRBD1 or TRBD2 (5 bases each). Deletions cut 5 bases from V and 5 bases from J, with 19 bases between. CDR1 and CDR2 (germline): LNHDA, SQIVND (reference sequence). The CDR3 spans 16 residues. CDR3 nucleotide sequence: TGTGCCAGTAGTTTCCTCCGGGGCCGGGGTAACAATGAGCAGTTCTTC. Encoded protein: CASSFLRGRGNNEQFF.

There are a few counts of this clonotype. This beta chain came through as a stray read in a library set up for alpha chains, and its size says little. The chain carries TRBV7-2 and TRBJ2-7; 10 positions match TRBD2. The CDR3 runs 18 residues. Germline-derived CDR1 and CDR2 are SGHTA and FQGNSA. V shed 0 bases, J shed 4 bases, and the junction held 12 bases outside the gene matches. In DNA, the CDR3 is TGTGCCAGCAGCTTAGCGGGCCCCACTAGCGGGATACTTTACGAGCAGTACTTC. Its protein product is CASSLAGPTSGILYEQYF.

This clonotype was counted ten times or more. Because this beta chain is a stray read in a library intended to capture alpha chains, its abundance should not be given much weight. The chain carries TRBV29-1 and TRBJ2-1, with 11 bases that match TRBD2. The ends lost 5 bases at V and 1 base at J; junction bases unmatched: 1. This CDR3 comprises 14 residues. CDR1 is SQVTM and CDR2 is ANQGSEA in the germline V gene. CDR3 sequence: CSVTSGSSYNEQFF. The CDR3 DNA is TGCAGCGTTACTAGCGGGAGTTCCTACAATGAGCAGTTCTTC.

This clonotype has a count of ten or more. With the library built for alpha chains, this beta chain is off target and its frequency is not meaningful. V and J are TRBV12-3 or TRBV12-4 and TRBJ2-7; 8 bases line up with TRBD2. V was clipped by 6 bases and J by 3 bases; unmatched bases: 7. The CDR3 covers 14 residues. CDR3 nucleotides: TGTGCCAGCAGAGAAAGGGGGACTAGCTACGAGCAGTACTTC. Encoded protein: CASRERGTSYEQYF.

This clonotype was observed many times. Since the library was made to target alpha chains, this beta chain is a stray read and its abundance is not meaningful. This chain connects TRBV9 to TRBJ2-5; 12 bases fit TRBD2. Per germline, CDR1 SGDLS and CDR2 YYNGEE. The V and J ends lost 0 bases and 2 bases, in that order; junction bases with no gene match: 5. CDR3 size: 17 residues. Here the CDR3 reads CASSVGLAGGGQETQYF. The CDR3 DNA reads TGTGCCAGCAGCGTAGGTCTAGCGGGAGGGGGGCAAGAGACCCAGTACTTC.

Worth noting for this clonotype: Little can be read into the size of this beta chain, an off-target read in a library designed for alpha chains. V and J are TRBV12-3 or TRBV12-4 and TRBJ2-3, with 9 bases matching TRBD2. This CDR3 region has 14 residues. The V and J ends lost 6 bases and 2 bases, in that order; junction bases with no gene match: 3. For the CDR3, the DNA is TGTGCCAGCAGACGGACTAGCGTCACAGATACGCAGTATTTT. It codes for CASRRTSVTDTQYF.

A word on this clonotype: The library was designed around alpha chains, so this beta chain is a stray read whose abundance carries little weight. The CDR3 nucleotides read TGTGCCAGTCGACCCCGGGGGCTAGCTTACTCCTACGAGCAGTACTTC. This codes for CASRPRGLAYSYEQYF. J is TRBJ2-7 and V is TRBV19; either TRBD1 or TRBD2 may supply D (6 bases each). The CDR3 consists of 16 residues. Germline CDR1 is LNHDA and CDR2 is SQIVND (reference sequence). V was cut by 8 bases and J by 0 bases, with 20 bases left in between.

This clonotype is labeled as medium-sized. This beta chain is off target for a library built for alpha chains, so its abundance means little. The V gene is TRBV9, the J gene TRBJ2-1; D unclear. This CDR3 comprises 15 residues. Germline V gene lookup returns CDR1 SGDLS and CDR2 YYNGEE. Trimming left V 3 bases short and J 7 bases short, with 17 bases between. The CDR3 coding sequence is TGTGCCAGCAGCGCCCGAGCTTTTTCTGAGAATGAGCAGTTCTTC. Translating it yields CASSARAFSENEQFF. The whole variable domain, remainder taken from reference TRBV9 and TRBJ2-1, is DSGVTQTPKHLITATGQRVTLRCSPRSGDLSVYWYQQSLDQGLQFLIQYYNGEERAKGNILERFSAQQFPDLHSELNLSSLELGDSALYFCASSARAFSENEQFFGPGTRLTVL.

Points on this clonotype: This beta chain appears as a stray read in a library generated for alpha chains; its size is not informative. This rearrangement joins TRBV20-1 to TRBJ2-7, with no clear D. Trimming pared 4 bases from V and 6 bases from J, leaving 16 bases between. The CDR3 loop spans 13 amino acids. Germline CDR1 DFQATT, CDR2 SNEGSKA (reference sequence). CDR3: CSAKGPNRSEQYF. CDR3 nucleotides: TGCAGTGCTAAAGGACCCAACCGGAGCGAGCAGTACTTC.

This clonotype was counted ten times or more. This beta chain was picked up by a library intended for alpha chains and is off target, so its count carries little meaning. CDR3 loop: CASSLGFTGSATYEQYF. DNA of the CDR3: TGTGCCAGCAGCTTAGGTTTCACCGGGAGCGCCACCTACGAGCAGTACTTC. The chain is built from TRBV7-8 and TRBJ2-7; D perhaps matches TRBD2 (6 bases). Germline V gene data show CDR1 as SGHVS and CDR2 as FQNEAQ. The CDR3 contains 17 residues. V gave up 1 base and J gave up 2 bases, with 18 bases separating them.

This clonotype showed up many times. This beta chain was picked up by a library intended for alpha chains and is off target, so its count carries little meaning. The rearrangement links TRBV4-1 to TRBJ2-1; possibly TRBD2 for D (6 bases). The germline V gene encodes CDR1 MGHRA and CDR2 YSYEKL. The CDR3 extends over 14 amino acids. V lost 1 base and J lost 6, with 10 bases in between. The DNA for the CDR3 is TGCGCCAGCAGCCAAGGCCCAGCGGGCAATGAGCAGTTCTTC. Protein product: CASSQGPAGNEQFF.

This clonotype has just a few counts. This beta chain was picked up by a library intended for alpha chains and is off target, so its count carries little meaning. CDR3 region: CAAGEGAKGTGNTIYF. The CDR3, as DNA: TGTGCCGCTGGCGAGGGGGCCAAAGGAACTGGAAACACCATATATTTT. The chain recombines TRBV5-4 with TRBJ1-3, with 7 bases that match TRBD1. Germline values: CDR1 SGHNT, CDR2 YYREEE (reference sequence). The CDR3 is made up of 16 amino acids. J gave up 2 bases and V 10 bases, and 15 bases lay outside the gene matches. Together with reference TRBV5-4 and TRBJ1-3, the CDR3 gives the full variable domain: ETGVTQSPTHLIKTRGQQVTLRCSSQSGHNTVSWYQQALGQGPQFIFQYYREEENGRGNFPPRFSGLQFPNYSSELNVNALELDDSALYLCAAGEGAKGTGNTIYFGEGSWLTVV.

A few counts support this clonotype. This beta chain appears as a stray read in a library generated for alpha chains; its size is not informative. This chain uses TRBV7-2 with TRBJ2-1; D tentatively fits TRBD1 or TRBD2 (7 bases each). The CDR3 runs 14 residues. V was cut by 2 bases and J by 10 bases, with 15 bases left in between. Germline CDR1 SGHTA, CDR2 FQGNSA. The CDR3 DNA reads as TGTGCCAGCAGCTTACTCCGACAGGGAGGGGAGCAGTTCTTC. Its protein product is CASSLLRQGGEQFF. Full variable domain (remainder filled in from reference TRBV7-2 and TRBJ2-1): GAGVSQSPSNKVTEKGKDVELRCDPISGHTALYWYRQSLGQGLEFLIYFQGNSAPDKSGLPSDRFSAERTGGSVSTLTIQRTQQEDSAVYLCASSLLRQGGEQFFGPGTRLTVL.

This clonotype was counted ten times or more. The junction departs from germline at one end; a sequencing error may be responsible. Since it is a stray read in a library aimed at alpha chains, this beta chain has a size that is not meaningful. The V and J genes are TRBV29-1 and TRBJ1-3; unclear D gene. Germline V gene sequence: CDR1 SQVTM, CDR2 ANQGSEA. The length of the CDR3 is 13 residues. CDR3 in DNA: TGCAGCGTACCCCAGGAGAGCTCTGGAAACACCATTTTT. Translating gives CSVPQESSGNTIF. The full variable domain, rest sourced from reference TRBV29-1 and TRBJ1-3, is SAVISQKPSRDICQRGTSLTIQCQVDSQVTMMFWYRQQPGQSLTLIATANQGSEATYESGFVIDKFPISRPNLTFSTLTVSNMSPEDSSIYLCSVPQESSGNTIFGEGSWLTVV.

This clonotype was observed at least ten times. Since the library was made to target alpha chains, this beta chain is a stray read and its abundance is not meaningful. The genes are TRBV7-2 and TRBJ2-3, with 9 nucleotides matching TRBD1. CDR3 size: 16 residues. Germline V lookup: CDR1 SGHTA, CDR2 FQGNSA. With V trimmed by 5 bases and J by 6 bases, 12 bases remained unmatched. For the CDR3, the DNA is TGTGCCAGCAGCCCACAAGGACAGGGGAATTCGGATACGCAGTATTTT. It yields the protein CASSPQGQGNSDTQYF.

There are many counts of this clonotype. This beta chain came through as a stray read in a library set up for alpha chains, and its size says little. The chain joins TRBV10-3 to TRBJ1-3, with D maybe TRBD1 (6 bases). Trimming stripped 11 bases from V and 3 bases from J, with 14 bases between. Per germline, CDR1 ENHRY and CDR2 SYGVKD. This CDR3 has 13 residues. Written as DNA, the CDR3 is TGTGCCCTCTACAGGGAAAGTGGAAACACCATATATTTT. Its protein product is CALYRESGNTIYF.

This clonotype was counted many times. This beta chain slipped into a library made for alpha chains as a stray read, so its size is not meaningful. V usage is TRBV7-9 and J usage is TRBJ2-3; D is perhaps TRBD2 (5 bases). Germline V gene data show CDR1 as SEHNR and CDR2 as FQNEAQ (reference sequence). CDR3 length: 14 residues. V was trimmed by 6 bases and J by 2 bases, leaving 12 bases between them. The CDR3 nucleotides read TGTGCCAGCAGGCCGGGAAGAAACACAGATACGCAGTATTTT. Translated: CASRPGRNTDTQYF.

This clonotype showed up just a few times. Little can be read into the size of this beta chain, an off-target read in a library designed for alpha chains. The chain couples TRBV18 to TRBJ2-5; TRBD2 aligns across 13 bases. Germline V gene sequence: CDR1 KGHSH, CDR2 LQKENI. J lost 4 bases, V lost 2 bases, and 7 bases had no gene match. This CDR3 has 17 residues. This chain's CDR3 is CASSPIGLAGVGETQYF. The CDR3 coding sequence is TGTGCCAGCTCACCAATCGGACTAGCGGGAGTGGGAGAGACCCAGTACTTC. The complete variable domain, with remaining parts taken from reference TRBV18 and TRBJ2-5, reads NAGVMQNPRHLVRRRGQEARLRCSPMKGHSHVYWYRQLPEEGLKFMVYLQKENIIDESGMPKERFSAEFPKEGPSILRIQQVVRGDSAAYFCASSPIGLAGVGETQYFGPGTRLLVL.

In this sample, this clonotype turned up many times. As an off-target read in a library built for alpha chains, this beta chain has a frequency of little significance. The chain is built from TRBV5-1 and TRBJ2-3; 7 nucleotides match TRBD1. Trimming took 4 bases from V and 5 from J; bases not matched to a gene: 7. The CDR3 runs 14 residues. Germline CDR1 SGHRS, CDR2 YFSETQ. CDR3 residues: CASSEQGEGDTQYF. Written as DNA, the CDR3 is TGCGCCAGCAGCGAGCAGGGGGAAGGAGATACGCAGTATTTT.

This clonotype was counted many times. This beta chain lies outside the target of a library built for alpha chains; its clone size means little. The V call is TRBV3-1, the J call TRBJ2-5; 9 nucleotides match TRBD1. Germline loops: CDR1 LGHDT, CDR2 YNNKEL (reference sequence). The ends lost 3 bases at V and 5 bases at J; junction bases unmatched: 7. This CDR3 region has 15 residues. In DNA, the CDR3 is TGTGCCAGCAGCCAGGGGACAGGGATTTGGGAGACCCAGTACTTC. This gives the protein CASSQGTGIWETQYF.

This clonotype was recorded many times. The library was prepared for alpha chains; this beta chain is a stray read, so its frequency means little. The chain employs TRBV12-3 or TRBV12-4 and TRBJ2-7, with no clear D. Between the trimmed V and J ends, which lost 0 bases and 5 bases, there was a span of 5 bases. The CDR3 has 12 amino acids. This chain's CDR3 is CASSLALDEQYF. The CDR3 bases are TGTGCCAGCAGTTTAGCGCTGGACGAGCAGTACTTC.

This clonotype was seen many times. This beta chain was picked up by a library intended for alpha chains and is off target, so its count carries little meaning. The chain is built from TRBV4-1 and TRBJ2-1; D uncertain. In germline, CDR1 is MGHRA, CDR2 YSYEKL. This CDR3 is built from 13 residues. V was shortened by 5 bases and J by 6 bases, with 11 bases between the two germline ends. The CDR3 protein is CASSISRINEQFF. CDR3 coding DNA: TGCGCCAGCAGCATATCTCGCATCAATGAGCAGTTCTTC.

This clonotype was observed at least ten times. Because this beta chain is a stray read in a library intended to capture alpha chains, its abundance should not be given much weight. The chain is built from TRBV5-5 and TRBJ1-1; the match to TRBD1 covers 7 bases. CDR1 is SGHKS and CDR2 is YYEKEE in the germline V gene (reference sequence). After removal of 4 bases from V and 5 bases from J, the junction contained 5 bases not matched to a gene. The CDR3 sequence is 13 residues long. The CDR3 bases are TGTGCCAGCAGCCATGGGACAGAAACTGAAGCTTTCTTT. This encodes CASSHGTETEAFF.

This clonotype has ten or more counts. Found in a library prepared for alpha chains, this beta chain is an off-target read, and its abundance has little meaning. The chain carries TRBV18 and TRBJ2-1; 8 nucleotides agree with TRBD2. The CDR3 consists of 15 residues. The trim removed 3 bases at V and 10 bases at J, leaving 11 bases unmatched. Germline CDR1 reads KGHSH; CDR2 reads LQKENI. The CDR3 is CASSPVTSAGREQFF. The DNA for the CDR3 is TGTGCCAGCTCACCCGTGACTAGCGCCGGGAGGGAGCAGTTCTTC. Complete variable domain (other parts from reference TRBV18 and TRBJ2-1): NAGVMQNPRHLVRRRGQEARLRCSPMKGHSHVYWYRQLPEEGLKFMVYLQKENIIDESGMPKERFSAEFPKEGPSILRIQQVVRGDSAAYFCASSPVTSAGREQFFGPGTRLTVL.

This clonotype was recorded at least ten times. This beta chain is an off-target read within a library intended for alpha chains, so its frequency means little. The chain recombines TRBV20-1 with TRBJ2-5; the match to TRBD1 covers 7 bases. Germline-derived CDR1 and CDR2 are DFQATT and SNEGSKA (reference sequence). V lost 5 bases and J lost 5; bases outside the gene matches: 5. The CDR3 has 12 residues. The CDR3 region is CSAGYRGETQYF. DNA for the CDR3: TGCAGTGCTGGATACAGGGGTGAGACCCAGTACTTC.

With respect to this clonotype: A much larger clone sits a single nucleotide away, making a read error possible. The library was built for alpha chains, so this beta chain is an off-target read and its size means little. The gene calls are TRBV10-3 and TRBJ1-2; no definite D call. CDR1 and CDR2 from the germline V gene are ENHRY and SYGVKD. The CDR3 is 14 amino acids. V was pared by 7 bases and J by 4 bases, with 16 bases between. Here the CDR3 DNA reads TGTGCCATCAATTCGGCCAGAGCTAGCTATGGCTACACCTTC. Its translation: CAINSARASYGYTF.

As concerns this clonotype: In a library made to pick up alpha chains, this beta chain is a stray read with a size that means little. The chain combines TRBV19 with TRBJ2-2, with a weak D call TRBD2 (5 bases). The CDR3 extends over 15 amino acids. Per germline, CDR1 LNHDA and CDR2 SQIVND (reference sequence). V lost 7 bases and J 0 bases, leaving 12 bases between the germline ends. The CDR3 spells CASTGGGSNTGELFF. The CDR3 DNA reads TGTGCCAGTACTGGAGGCGGTTCGAACACCGGGGAGCTGTTTTTT.

This clonotype occurred many times. This beta chain is off target for a library built for alpha chains, so its abundance means little. This chain connects TRBV21-1 to TRBJ1-1; the table names TRBD1, a call not compared with the DNA. TRBV21-1 is flagged as a pseudogene. The CDR3 consists of 14 residues. This CDR3 is CASSKVRGQTEAFF. Here the CDR3 DNA reads TGTGCCAGCAGCAAAGTTAGAGGACAAACGGAAGCTTTCTTT.

In its sample, this clonotype was seen many times. Within a library made for alpha chains, this beta chain is off target, and its count is uninformative. V gene TRBV19 combines with J gene TRBJ2-1; 10 bases are shared with TRBD2. The ends lost 1 base at V and 1 base at J; junction bases unmatched: 10. The CDR3 is 19 amino acids. The germline V gene has CDR1 LNHDA and CDR2 SQIVND (reference sequence). CDR3: CASSIVSSGSFVSYNEQFF. The CDR3 coding sequence is TGTGCCAGTAGTATAGTGTCTAGCGGGAGTTTCGTATCCTACAATGAGCAGTTCTTC.